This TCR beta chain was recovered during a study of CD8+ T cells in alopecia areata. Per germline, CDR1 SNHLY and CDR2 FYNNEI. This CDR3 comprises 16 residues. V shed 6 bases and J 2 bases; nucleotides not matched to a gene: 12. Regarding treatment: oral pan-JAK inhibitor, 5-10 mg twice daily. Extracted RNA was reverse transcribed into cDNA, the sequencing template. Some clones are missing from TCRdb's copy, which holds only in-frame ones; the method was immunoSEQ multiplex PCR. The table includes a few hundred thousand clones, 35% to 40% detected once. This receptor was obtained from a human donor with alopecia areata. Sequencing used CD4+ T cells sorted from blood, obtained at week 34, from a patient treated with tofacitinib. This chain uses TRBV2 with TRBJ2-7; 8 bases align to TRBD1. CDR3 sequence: CASSQQGGGTPYEQYF. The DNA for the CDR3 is TGTGCCAGCAGCCAACAGGGGGGCGGGACCCCCTACGAGCAGTACTTC.